The clone carrying this T cell receptor (beta chain) was seen once. This sample is drawn from a study of cytotoxic CD8 clonotypes in ibrutinib-treated CLL. Study summary: Researchers reported 11 to 12 relapsed/refractory and about 14 treatment-naive patients, 17 of them IGHV unmutated.

The CDR3 totals 14 residues. The germline V and J ends were trimmed by 6 bases and 2 bases, with 13 bases remaining between them. Germline lookup yields CDR1 SGHTA and CDR2 FQGTGA. Deep sequencing aimed at 1 in 200,000 to 1 in 1 million T cells' resolution. Using immunoSEQ multiplex PCR, the repertoire was profiled, and TCRdb retains in-frame clones only, with some absent. The top ten clones hold about an eighth of a sample with about 200,000 clones, 75% to 80% of them seen once. V is TRBV7-3 and J is TRBJ1-2; no definite D call. The specimen was PBMCs, collected after 12 months of ibrutinib treatment. This clonotype originated in a human donor with chronic lymphocytic leukemia. DNA of the CDR3: TGTGCCAGCAGGGCCGGTGGTCGGAACTATGGCTACACCTTC. Translation: CASRAGGRNYGYTF.